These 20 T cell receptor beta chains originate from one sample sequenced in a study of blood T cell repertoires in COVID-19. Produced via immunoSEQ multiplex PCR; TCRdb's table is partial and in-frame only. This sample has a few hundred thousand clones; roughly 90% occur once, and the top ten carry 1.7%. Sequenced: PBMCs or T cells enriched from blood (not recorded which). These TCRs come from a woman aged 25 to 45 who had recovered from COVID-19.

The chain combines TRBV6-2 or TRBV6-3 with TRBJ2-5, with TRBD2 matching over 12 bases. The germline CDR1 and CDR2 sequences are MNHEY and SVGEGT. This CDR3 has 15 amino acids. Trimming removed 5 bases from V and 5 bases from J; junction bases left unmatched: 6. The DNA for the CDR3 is TGTGCCAGCAGTCTGCTAGCGGGGGGGACGGAGACCCAGTACTTC. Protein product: CASSLLAGGTETQYF.

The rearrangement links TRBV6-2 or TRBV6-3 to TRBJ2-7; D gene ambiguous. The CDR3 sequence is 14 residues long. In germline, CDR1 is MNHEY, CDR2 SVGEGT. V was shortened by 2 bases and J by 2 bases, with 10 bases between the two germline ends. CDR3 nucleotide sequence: TGTGCCAGCAGTTACGCAGGTTTGACCTACGAGCAGTACTTC. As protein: CASSYAGLTYEQYF.

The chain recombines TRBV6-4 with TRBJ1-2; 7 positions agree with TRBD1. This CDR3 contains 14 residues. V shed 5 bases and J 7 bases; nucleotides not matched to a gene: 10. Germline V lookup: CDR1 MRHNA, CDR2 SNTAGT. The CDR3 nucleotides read TGTGCCAGCAGTCCCCAGGACAGGTTGGGTGGCTACACCTTC. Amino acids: CASSPQDRLGGYTF.

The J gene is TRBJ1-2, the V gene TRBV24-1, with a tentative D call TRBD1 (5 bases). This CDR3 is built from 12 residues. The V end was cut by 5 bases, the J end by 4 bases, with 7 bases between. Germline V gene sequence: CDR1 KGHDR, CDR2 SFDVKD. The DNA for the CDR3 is TGTGCCACCAGTGGGGGCGGCTATGGCTACACCTTC. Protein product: CATSGGGYGYTF.

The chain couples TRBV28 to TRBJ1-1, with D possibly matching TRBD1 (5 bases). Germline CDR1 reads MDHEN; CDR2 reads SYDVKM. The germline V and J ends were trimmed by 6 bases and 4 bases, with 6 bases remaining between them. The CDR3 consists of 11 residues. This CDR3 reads CASSGGTEAFF. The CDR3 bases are TGTGCCAGCAGCGGGGGCACTGAAGCTTTCTTT.

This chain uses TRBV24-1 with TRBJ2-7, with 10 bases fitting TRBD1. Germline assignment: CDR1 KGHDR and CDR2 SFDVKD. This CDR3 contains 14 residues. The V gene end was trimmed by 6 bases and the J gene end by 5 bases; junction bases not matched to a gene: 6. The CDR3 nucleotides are TGTGCCACCAGTTCCCCGGGACAGGGGAACGAGCAGTACTTC. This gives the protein CATSSPGQGNEQYF.

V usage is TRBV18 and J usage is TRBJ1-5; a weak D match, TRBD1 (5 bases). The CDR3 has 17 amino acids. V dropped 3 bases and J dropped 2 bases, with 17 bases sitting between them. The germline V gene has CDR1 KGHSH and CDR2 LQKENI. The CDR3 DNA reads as TGTGCCAGCTCACCGGACCAGGGATTTGTGGGCAATCAGCCCCAGCATTTT. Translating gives CASSPDQGFVGNQPQHF.

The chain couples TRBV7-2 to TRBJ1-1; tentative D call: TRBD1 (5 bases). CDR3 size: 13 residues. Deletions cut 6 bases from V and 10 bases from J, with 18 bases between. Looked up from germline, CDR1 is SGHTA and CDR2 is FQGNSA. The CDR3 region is CASSLTTVTTAFF. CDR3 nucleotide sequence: TGTGCCAGCAGTTTAACGACAGTAACGACAGCTTTCTTT.

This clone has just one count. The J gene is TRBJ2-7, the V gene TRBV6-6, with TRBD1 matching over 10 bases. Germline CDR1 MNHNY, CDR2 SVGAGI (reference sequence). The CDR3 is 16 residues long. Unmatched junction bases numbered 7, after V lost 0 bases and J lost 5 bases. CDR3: CASSYSLGQGGHEQYF. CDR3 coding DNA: TGTGCCAGCAGTTACTCGTTAGGACAGGGGGGCCACGAGCAGTACTTC.

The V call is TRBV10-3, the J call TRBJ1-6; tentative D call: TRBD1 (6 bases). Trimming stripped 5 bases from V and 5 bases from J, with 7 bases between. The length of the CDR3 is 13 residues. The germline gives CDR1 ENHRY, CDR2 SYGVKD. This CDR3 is CAISRQDNSPLHF. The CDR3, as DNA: TGTGCCATCAGTCGACAGGATAATTCACCCCTCCACTTT.

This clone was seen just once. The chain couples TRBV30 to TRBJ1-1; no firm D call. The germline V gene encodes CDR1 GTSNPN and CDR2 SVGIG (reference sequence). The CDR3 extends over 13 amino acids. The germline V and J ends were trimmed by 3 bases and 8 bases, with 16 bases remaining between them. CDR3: CAWSSGRYFEAFF. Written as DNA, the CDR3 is TGTGCCTGGAGCTCGGGGAGGTATTTCGAAGCTTTCTTT.

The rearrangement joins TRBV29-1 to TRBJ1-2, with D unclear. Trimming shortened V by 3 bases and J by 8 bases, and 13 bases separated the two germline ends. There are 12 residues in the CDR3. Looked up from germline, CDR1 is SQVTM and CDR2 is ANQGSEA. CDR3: CSVEGKEEGYTF. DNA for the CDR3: TGCAGCGTTGAGGGGAAGGAGGAAGGCTACACCTTC. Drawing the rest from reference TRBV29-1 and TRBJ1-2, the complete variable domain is SAVISQKPSRDICQRGTSLTIQCQVDSQVTMMFWYRQQPGQSLTLIATANQGSEATYESGFVIDKFPISRPNLTFSTLTVSNMSPEDSSIYLCSVEGKEEGYTFGSGTRLTVV.

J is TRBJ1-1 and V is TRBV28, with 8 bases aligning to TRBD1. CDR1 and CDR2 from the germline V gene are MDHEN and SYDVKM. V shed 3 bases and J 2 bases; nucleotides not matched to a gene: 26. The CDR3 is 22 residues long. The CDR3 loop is CASSFLPQIRDRRTDTNTEAFF. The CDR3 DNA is TGTGCCAGCAGTTTTCTCCCCCAGATCCGGGACAGGCGAACCGACACTAACACTGAAGCTTTCTTT.

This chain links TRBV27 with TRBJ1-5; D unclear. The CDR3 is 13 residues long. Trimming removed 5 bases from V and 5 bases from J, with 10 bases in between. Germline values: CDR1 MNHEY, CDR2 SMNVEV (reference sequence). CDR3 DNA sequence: TGTGCCAGCAGTCTAATTCCATATCAGCCCCAGCATTTT. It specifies CASSLIPYQPQHF.

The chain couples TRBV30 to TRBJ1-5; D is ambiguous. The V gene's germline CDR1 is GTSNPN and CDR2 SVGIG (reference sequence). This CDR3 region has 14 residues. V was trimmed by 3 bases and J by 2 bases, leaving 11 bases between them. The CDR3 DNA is TGTGCCTGGAGGAGGCCGGGTGGCAATCAGCCCCAGCATTTT. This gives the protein CAWRRPGGNQPQHF.

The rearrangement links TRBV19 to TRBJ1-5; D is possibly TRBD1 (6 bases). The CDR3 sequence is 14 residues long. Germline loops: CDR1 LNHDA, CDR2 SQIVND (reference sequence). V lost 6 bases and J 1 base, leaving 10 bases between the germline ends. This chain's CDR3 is CASRTTGSNQPQHF. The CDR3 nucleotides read TGTGCCAGTAGGACCACAGGGAGCAATCAGCCCCAGCATTTT.

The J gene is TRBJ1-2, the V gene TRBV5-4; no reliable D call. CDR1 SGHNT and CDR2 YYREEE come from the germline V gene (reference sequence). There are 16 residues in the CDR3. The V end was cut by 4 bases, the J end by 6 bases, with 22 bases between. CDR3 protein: CASSRPRGTKDNGYTF. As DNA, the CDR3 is TGTGCCAGCAGCCGGCCCCGGGGAACAAAAGATAATGGCTACACCTTC. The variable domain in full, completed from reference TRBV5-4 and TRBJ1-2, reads ETGVTQSPTHLIKTRGQQVTLRCSSQSGHNTVSWYQQALGQGPQFIFQYYREEENGRGNFPPRFSGLQFPNYSSELNVNALELDDSALYLCASSRPRGTKDNGYTFGSGTRLTVV.

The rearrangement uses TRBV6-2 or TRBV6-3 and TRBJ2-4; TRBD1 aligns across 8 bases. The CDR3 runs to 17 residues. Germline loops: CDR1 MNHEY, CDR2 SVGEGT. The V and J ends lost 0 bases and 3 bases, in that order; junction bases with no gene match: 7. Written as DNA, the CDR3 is TGTGCCAGCAGTTACTCTGCAGGGGGCTTGAGCAAAAACATTCAGTACTTC. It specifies CASSYSAGGLSKNIQYF.

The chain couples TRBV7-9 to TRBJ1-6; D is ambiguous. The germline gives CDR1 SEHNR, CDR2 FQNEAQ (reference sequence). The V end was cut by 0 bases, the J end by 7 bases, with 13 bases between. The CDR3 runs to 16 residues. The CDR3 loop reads CASSLARAGLNSPLHF. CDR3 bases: TGTGCCAGCAGCTTAGCGCGGGCAGGCCTCAATTCACCCCTCCACTTT.

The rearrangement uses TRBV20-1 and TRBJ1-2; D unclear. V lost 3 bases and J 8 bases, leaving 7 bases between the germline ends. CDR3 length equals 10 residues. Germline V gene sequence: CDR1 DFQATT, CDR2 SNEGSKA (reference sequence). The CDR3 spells CSARRQGYTF. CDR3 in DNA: TGCAGTGCTAGGAGGCAGGGCTACACCTTC.